This T cell receptor beta chain was observed in a study of cytomegalovirus exposure and HLA in healthy donors. From germline, CDR1 is SNHLY and CDR2 FYNNEI. V was clipped by 5 bases and J by 8 bases, with 10 bases between them. This CDR3 is built from 12 residues. Vbeta (60) and Jbeta (13) primers were used in the PCR. Profiling relied on immunoSEQ multiplex PCR, and the TCRdb table lists in-frame clones only, not all of them. The repertoire holds 170,000 or so clones, with 84% as singletons. Sequencing used PBMCs. The gene calls are TRBV2 and TRBJ2-1, with a possible D match to TRBD2 (6 bases). The receptor was derived from a man aged 18 to 29 in good health and CMV-seronegative. The CDR3 sequence: CASSIGDYEQFF. The DNA for the CDR3 is TGTGCCAGCAGTATAGGGGACTATGAGCAGTTCTTC. The full variable domain, with the rest looked up from reference TRBV2 and TRBJ2-1, is EPEVTQTPSHQVTQMGQEVILRCVPISNHLYFYWYRQILGQKVEFLVSFYNNEISEKSEIFDDQFSVERPDGSNFTLKIRSTKLEDSAMYFCASSIGDYEQFFGPGTRLTVL.